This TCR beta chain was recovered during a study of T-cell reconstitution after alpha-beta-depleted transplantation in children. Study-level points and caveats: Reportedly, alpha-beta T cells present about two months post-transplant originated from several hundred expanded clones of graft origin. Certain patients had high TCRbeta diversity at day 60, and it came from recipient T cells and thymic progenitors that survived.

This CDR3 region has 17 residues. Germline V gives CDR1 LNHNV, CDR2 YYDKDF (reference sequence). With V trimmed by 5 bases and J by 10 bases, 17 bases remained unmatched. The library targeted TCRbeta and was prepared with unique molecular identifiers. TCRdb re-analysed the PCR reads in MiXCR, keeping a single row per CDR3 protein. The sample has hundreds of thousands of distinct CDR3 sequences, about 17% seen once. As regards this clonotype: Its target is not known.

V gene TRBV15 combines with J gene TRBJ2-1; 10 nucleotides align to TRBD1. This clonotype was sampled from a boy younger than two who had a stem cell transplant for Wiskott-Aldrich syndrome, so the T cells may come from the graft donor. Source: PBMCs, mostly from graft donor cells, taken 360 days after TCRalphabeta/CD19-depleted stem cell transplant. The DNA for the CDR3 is TGTGCCACCAGCCATCCCGGGACAGGGGAAGTTCGAAGGGAGCAGTTCTTC. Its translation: CATSHPGTGEVRREQFF.